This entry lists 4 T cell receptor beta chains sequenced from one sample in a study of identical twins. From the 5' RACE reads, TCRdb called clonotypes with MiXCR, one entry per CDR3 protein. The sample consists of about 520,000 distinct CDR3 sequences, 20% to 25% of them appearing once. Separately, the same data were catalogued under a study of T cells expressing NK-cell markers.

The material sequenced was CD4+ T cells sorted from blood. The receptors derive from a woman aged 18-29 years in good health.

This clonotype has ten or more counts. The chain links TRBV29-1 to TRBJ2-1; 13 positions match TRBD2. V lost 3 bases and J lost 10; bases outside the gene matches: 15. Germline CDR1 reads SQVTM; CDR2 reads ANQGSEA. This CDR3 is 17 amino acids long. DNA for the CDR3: TGCAGCGTTGAGCACCGGGGGGGACTAGCGGGATTCGGCGAGCAGTTCTTC. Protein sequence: CSVEHRGGLAGFGEQFF.

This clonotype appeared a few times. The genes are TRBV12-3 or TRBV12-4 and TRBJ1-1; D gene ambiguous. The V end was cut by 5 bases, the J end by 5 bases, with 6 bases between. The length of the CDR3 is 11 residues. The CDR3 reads CASSTWTEAFF. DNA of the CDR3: TGTGCCAGCAGTACATGGACTGAAGCTTTCTTT.

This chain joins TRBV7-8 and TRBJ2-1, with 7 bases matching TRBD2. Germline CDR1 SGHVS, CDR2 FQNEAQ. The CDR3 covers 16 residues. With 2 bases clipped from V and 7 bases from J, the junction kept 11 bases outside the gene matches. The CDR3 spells CASSLIRGGGLNEQFF. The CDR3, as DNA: TGTGCCAGCAGCTTAATACGCGGGGGAGGATTGAATGAGCAGTTCTTC.

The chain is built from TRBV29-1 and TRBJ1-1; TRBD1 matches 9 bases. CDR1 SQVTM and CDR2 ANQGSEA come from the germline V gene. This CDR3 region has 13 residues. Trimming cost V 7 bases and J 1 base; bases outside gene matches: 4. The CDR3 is CSGEGQGNTEAFF. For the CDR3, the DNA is TGCAGCGGCGAGGGACAGGGGAACACTGAAGCTTTCTTT.